Below, one TCR gamma chain is given with its context. This clone is identified as large (0.1 to 1%). Its antigen is not yet known. There are no base qualities to consult, and no much larger clone falls within one base. These data belong to a study of intestinal T cells in coeliac disease (TCRdb year 2020). Regarding the study in general: Coeliac patients were much younger than controls, with mean ages of around 15 versus 50 years in the TRG cohort. In the TCR-delta (TRD) cohort, there were duodenal biopsies from around eleven coeliac disease patients and around eleven non-coeliac controls. A second, larger TCR-gamma (TRG) cohort included duodenal biopsies from a few dozen coeliac disease patients and some 23 non-coeliac controls. The paper as a whole reports these results and caveats: Repeated CDR3 amino acid sequences could not be distinguished from PCR duplicates in the analysis. In training, clustering based on TRD kmers put every one of the 22 biopsies in the right class, and the leave-one-out accuracy was reported as 91%. Of roughly 54 biopsies, approximately 51 (roughly 94%) were correctly classified by TRG clustering, and a leave-one-out accuracy of approximately 87% was reported. The coeliac group and the control group were significantly different in age, but an analysis split by age did not give significant classification. FFPE-derived DNA was found to be relatively degraded, and loss of a proportion of TCR sequences in each sample was likely caused by this degradation.

For each case, genomic DNA was extracted from ten 5-um FFPE scrolls with the QIAamp DNA FFPE tissue kit. Classification of coeliac disease based on the TCR repertoire was tested using fully anonymised formalin-fixed paraffin-embedded duodenal biopsies that were surplus to diagnostic needs. The library was generated by multiplex PCR. Sequencing was carried out with an Ion Torrent PGM. The LymphoTrack kit, which has primers carrying Illumina adapters, was used to amplify TRG repertoires from approximately 210 ng of biopsy DNA. After purification with AMPure XP beads and quantification on a 2100 Bioanalyzer, the TRG amplicons were pooled in equimolar amounts. Sequencing of TRG libraries was performed on an Ion PGM instrument. On the authors' methods: Using FastX, any read was removed if more than 10% of its nucleotides had quality scores below the third quartile calculated per patient. IMGT/HighV-QUEST was used to align the reads, assigning V, D and J genes, identifying CDR3 regions and assessing functionality. Sequences were converted to amino acids, and every sequence predicted to be non-functional was removed. CDR3s were split into kmers with and without positional annotation, PCA was performed on kmer frequencies, and samples were clustered using all 1023 combinations of PCs 1-10. Classification was validated by leave-one-out cross-validation, re-optimising parameters on the remaining samples each time. Shannon diversity was computed with the vegan R package from repeated random subsamples equal to the lowest read count. Public reads were reanalyzed in TCRdb with CATT, and rows carrying the same DNA were merged afterwards. It is TCRdb's table, rather than the study itself, that gives the V and J calls and clone size. For this sample there are 500 to 750 gamma-chain clones; 40% to 60% appear just once. Together, the top ten hold about 18% of the sample.

The CDR3 has 13 amino acids, counting the end cysteine and phenylalanine. CDR3 DNA is the only sequence kept; it has 39 bases, read in frame from the first base. V is pruned by 6 bases and J by 2 bases, leaving 7 bases of the junction without a gene match. The CDR1 and CDR2 encoded by the germline V gene are VENAVY and YDSYNSRV. This receptor was identified in a human donor with celiac disease. This sequence uses TRGV8 and TRGJ1 or TRGJ2. Material for sequencing was a duodenal biopsy. The CDR3 corresponds to CATWLGDYYKKLF. Read as DNA, the sequence is TGTGCCACCTGGCTTGGAGATTATTATAAGAAACTCTTT.